The 30 T cell receptor beta chains reported below all come from one sample, sequenced in a study of T cell responses to AZD1222 COVID-19 vaccine. Produced via immunoSEQ multiplex PCR; TCRdb's table is partial and in-frame only. The sample includes 130,000 to 150,000 clones, 80% to 90% of them seen just once. Material: peripheral blood, obtained on day 0 of AZD1222 vaccination. The receptors shown here come from an adult in good health.

A single count supports this clone. DNA for the CDR3: TGTGCCAGCAGTTTATTATCCGGGGGGGGTTACAATGAGCAGTTCTTC. Translated: CASSLLSGGGYNEQFF. This chain connects TRBV28 to TRBJ2-1, with 8 nucleotides matching TRBD2. CDR3 length: 16 amino acids. Germline V gene lookup returns CDR1 MDHEN and CDR2 SYDVKM. Losses at the gene ends were 1 base for V and 4 bases for J; bases not matched to a gene: 6.

The V and J genes are TRBV24-1 and TRBJ2-7; maybe TRBD1 (6 bases). This CDR3 spans 14 amino acids. The germline gives CDR1 KGHDR, CDR2 SFDVKD. The V end lost 3 bases, the J end lost 0 bases, and 8 bases lay between the germline ends. The CDR3 here is CATSDPGHSYEQYF. In DNA, the CDR3 is TGTGCCACCAGTGATCCGGGACACTCCTACGAGCAGTACTTC.

The chain uses TRBV5-1 and TRBJ2-7; the D gene is possibly TRBD2 (6 bases). The germline V gene encodes CDR1 SGHRS and CDR2 YFSETQ. The CDR3 covers 13 residues. The V and J ends lost 7 bases and 0 bases respectively, with 11 bases between them. The CDR3 spells CASQGGISYEQYF. CDR3 coding DNA: TGCGCCAGCCAGGGCGGGATCTCCTACGAGCAGTACTTC.

This chain links TRBV7-9 with TRBJ2-7; D call uncertain. V shed 3 bases and J shed 7 bases, with 7 bases lying between them. The germline CDR1 and CDR2 sequences are SEHNR and FQNEAQ (reference sequence). The CDR3 spans 11 residues. CDR3 DNA: TGTGCCAGCAGCTTCGGAAGGGAGCAGTACTTC. Translating it yields CASSFGREQYF. The entire variable domain, with the rest obtained from reference TRBV7-9 and TRBJ2-7, is as follows: DTGVSQNPRHKITKRGQNVTFRCDPISEHNRLYWYRQTLGQGPEFLTYFQNEAQLEKSRLLSDRFSAERPKGSFSTLEIQRTEQGDSAMYLCASSFGREQYFGPGTRLTVT.

Regarding this clone: One end of the junction varies from germline; a read error may be responsible. This chain connects TRBV6-5 to TRBJ2-1; D may be TRBD2 (6 bases). CDR1 is MNHEY, CDR2 SVGAGI, per germline. The CDR3 totals 16 residues. This CDR3 reads CASRYYSGSSYNEQFF. The CDR3 DNA sequence: TGTGCCAGCAGGTACTATAGCGGAAGCTCCTACAATGAGCAGTTCTTC.

CDR3 sequence: CASSRHVRLENTGELFF. DNA of the CDR3: TGTGCCAGCAGCCGTCATGTGAGACTAGAGAACACCGGGGAGCTGTTTTTT. This chain links TRBV4-2 with TRBJ2-2; tentatively, D is TRBD2 (6 bases). Germline V CDR1 and CDR2: LGHNA, YNFKEQ. There are 17 residues in the CDR3. Trimming stripped 4 bases from V and 1 base from J, with 16 bases between.

The V call is TRBV20-1, the J call TRBJ1-1; D gene ambiguous. Between the trimmed V and J ends, which lost 3 bases and 14 bases, there was a span of 19 bases. The length of the CDR3 is 12 residues. CDR1 and CDR2 (germline): DFQATT, SNEGSKA (reference sequence). CDR3 protein: CSASRAEKKEFF. CDR3 nucleotides: TGCAGTGCTAGTAGGGCAGAGAAAAAGGAGTTCTTT.

This clone was seen a handful of times. This chain links TRBV5-1 with TRBJ2-1, with no clear D. Germline CDR1 is SGHRS and CDR2 is YFSETQ. This CDR3 spans 17 amino acids. The V end lost 0 bases, the J end lost 6 bases, and 19 bases lay between the germline ends. The CDR3 region is CASSLVTGTILGNEQFF. The CDR3 bases are TGCGCCAGCAGCTTGGTCACTGGAACTATACTCGGCAATGAGCAGTTCTTC.

V and J are TRBV13 and TRBJ2-5, with 7 bases fitting TRBD1. The CDR3 loop spans 15 amino acids. V was clipped by 2 bases and J by 7 bases; unmatched bases: 10. Germline V gene sequence: CDR1 PRHDT, CDR2 FYEKMQ (reference sequence). CDR3 region: CASSLFEGGQGTQYF. The DNA of the CDR3 is TGTGCCAGCAGCTTATTTGAAGGGGGCCAGGGGACCCAGTACTTC.

The V gene is TRBV19, the J gene TRBJ2-5; TRBD2 aligns across 8 bases. J lost 5 bases, V lost 4 bases, and 12 bases had no gene match. This CDR3 is 16 amino acids long. Germline CDR1 and CDR2: LNHDA and SQIVND (reference sequence). CDR3 residues: CASSTPLAGGVETQYF. CDR3 DNA sequence: TGTGCCAGTAGTACTCCCCTGGCGGGGGGTGTTGAGACCCAGTACTTC.

The chain carries TRBV18 and TRBJ1-2, with D unresolved. The germline V gene has CDR1 KGHSH and CDR2 LQKENI. V gave up 2 bases and J gave up 2 bases, with 6 bases separating them. The CDR3 is made up of 13 amino acids. CDR3 DNA sequence: TGTGCCAGCTCACCAAATAGCAACTATGGCTACACCTTC. It codes for CASSPNSNYGYTF.

This clone has a single count. The chain couples TRBV5-6 to TRBJ1-4; TRBD1 agrees at 8 bases. The CDR3 loop spans 14 amino acids. Losses at the gene ends were 3 bases for V and 6 bases for J; bases not matched to a gene: 4. In germline, CDR1 is SGHDT, CDR2 YYEEEE. This CDR3 reads CASSWQGADEKLFF. The CDR3 DNA is TGTGCCAGCAGCTGGCAGGGGGCTGATGAAAAACTGTTTTTT.

This clone was seen only a few times. V and J are TRBV10-3 and TRBJ1-2; D is uncertain. V shed 0 bases and J shed 9 bases, with 8 bases lying between them. There are 12 residues in the CDR3. Germline CDR1 reads ENHRY; CDR2 reads SYGVKD. The CDR3 protein is CAISESSRSYTF. In DNA, the CDR3 is TGTGCCATCAGTGAGTCGTCGCGCAGCTACACCTTC.

J is TRBJ1-4 and V is TRBV5-1; TRBD1 matches 7 bases. Germline CDR1 is SGHRS and CDR2 is YFSETQ. This CDR3 is built from 15 residues. V gave up 4 bases and J gave up 4 bases; unmatched junction bases: 7. This CDR3 reads CASSSSGTVNEKLFF. The CDR3 coding sequence is TGCGCCAGCAGCAGTTCCGGGACAGTTAATGAAAAACTGTTTTTT.

This chain uses TRBV25-1 with TRBJ1-4, with 8 bases fitting TRBD1. The length of the CDR3 is 14 residues. The germline CDR1 and CDR2 sequences are MGHDK and SYGVNS. Unmatched junction bases numbered 10, after V lost 8 bases and J lost 8 bases. CDR3 DNA: TGTGCCAGCGCCAGACAGGGGAGAAACGAAAAACTGTTTTTT. This translates into CASARQGRNEKLFF.

This chain uses TRBV6-1 with TRBJ1-2, with no clear D. The CDR3 totals 17 residues. Per germline, CDR1 MNHNS and CDR2 SASEGT. V was shortened by 2 bases and J by 4 bases, with 20 bases between the two germline ends. CDR3 residues: CASSERGGYGYSYGYTF. The DNA of the CDR3 is TGTGCCAGCAGTGAACGCGGTGGATATGGTTACAGCTATGGCTACACCTTC.

This clone has only one observation. V usage is TRBV27 and J usage is TRBJ2-7; weak D call: TRBD1 (6 bases). The CDR3 extends over 16 amino acids. Between the trimmed V and J ends, which lost 2 bases and 0 bases, there was a span of 14 bases. CDR1 MNHEY and CDR2 SMNVEV come from the germline V gene (reference sequence). The CDR3 DNA is TGTGCCAGCAGTTTAAGGGACACCTTAAGCTCCTACGAGCAGTACTTC. This sequence encodes CASSLRDTLSSYEQYF.

This chain uses TRBV4-1 with TRBJ1-5, with D perhaps matching TRBD1 (6 bases). V gave up 1 base and J gave up 4 bases, with 20 bases separating them. CDR3 length: 18 amino acids. CDR1 is MGHRA and CDR2 is YSYEKL in the germline V gene. CDR3 residues: CASSQGLLSRQVNQPQHF. The CDR3 coding sequence is TGCGCCAGCAGCCAAGGTCTCTTAAGTAGACAGGTAAATCAGCCCCAGCATTTT.

V is TRBV15 and J is TRBJ1-2, with D tentatively TRBD1 (6 bases). The CDR3 runs 14 residues. Per the germline V gene, CDR1 is LNHNV and CDR2 is YYDKDF (reference sequence). The germline V and J ends were trimmed by 0 bases and 4 bases, with 9 bases remaining between them. CDR3 in DNA: TGTGCCACCAGCAGAGAGAGGGGGTCCTATGGCTACACCTTC. It encodes CATSRERGSYGYTF.

The rearrangement joins TRBV7-9 to TRBJ2-1, with D tentatively TRBD2 (6 bases). The CDR3 loop spans 13 amino acids. Germline V gene data show CDR1 as SEHNR and CDR2 as FQNEAQ (reference sequence). Between the trimmed V and J ends, which lost 0 bases and 9 bases, there was a span of 9 bases. CDR3 residues: CASSLAGGIEQFF. DNA of the CDR3: TGTGCCAGCAGCTTAGCGGGCGGGATTGAGCAGTTCTTC.

The chain links TRBV7-3 to TRBJ1-2, with D unclear. This CDR3 has 13 residues. CDR1 and CDR2 from the germline V gene are SGHTA and FQGTGA. Between the trimmed V and J ends, which lost 5 bases and 8 bases, there was a span of 15 bases. The CDR3 spells CASSNSGGNGYTF. DNA of the CDR3: TGTGCCAGCAGCAATTCAGGTGGAAACGGCTACACCTTC.

The V gene is TRBV19, the J gene TRBJ2-6; TRBD2 aligns across 7 bases. With V trimmed by 7 bases and J by 2 bases, 2 bases remained unmatched. Germline CDR1 is LNHDA and CDR2 is SQIVND (reference sequence). The CDR3 spans 14 residues. The CDR3 region is CASTGGPGANVLTF. The CDR3 nucleotides read TGTGCCAGTACGGGAGGACCTGGGGCCAACGTCCTGACTTTC.

The chain joins TRBV7-3 to TRBJ1-1; D gene unclear. V was trimmed by 2 bases and J by 11 bases, leaving 12 bases between them. The CDR3 length is 12 residues. The germline CDR1 and CDR2 sequences are SGHTA and FQGTGA. CDR3 bases: TGTGCCAGCAGCTTAGTTAGTCATACGGCTTTCTTT. It translates to CASSLVSHTAFF.

This chain joins TRBV13 and TRBJ2-1, with D maybe TRBD1 (6 bases). The CDR3 length is 15 residues. Trimming took 2 bases from V and 0 from J, leaving 8 bases between them. Looked up from germline, CDR1 is PRHDT and CDR2 is FYEKMQ (reference sequence). CDR3 coding DNA: TGTGCCAGCAGCTTAAGAGGGGGCTCCTACAATGAGCAGTTCTTC. Amino acids: CASSLRGGSYNEQFF.

The V gene is TRBV7-2, the J gene TRBJ2-1; the D call may be TRBD1 or TRBD2 (5 bases each). This CDR3 has 14 residues. V lost 2 bases and J 8 bases, leaving 13 bases between the germline ends. Germline V gene lookup returns CDR1 SGHTA and CDR2 FQGNSA. This CDR3 reads CASSLSRGADEQFF. The DNA for the CDR3 is TGTGCCAGCAGCTTATCGAGGGGCGCGGATGAGCAGTTCTTC. Using reference TRBV7-2 and TRBJ2-1 for the parts outside the CDR3, the full variable domain is GAGVSQSPSNKVTEKGKDVELRCDPISGHTALYWYRQSLGQGLEFLIYFQGNSAPDKSGLPSDRFSAERTGGSVSTLTIQRTQQEDSAVYLCASSLSRGADEQFFGPGTRLTVL.

V gene TRBV15 combines with J gene TRBJ1-2; D call uncertain. Germline values: CDR1 LNHNV, CDR2 YYDKDF (reference sequence). There are 14 residues in the CDR3. Deletions cut 0 bases from V and 5 bases from J, with 10 bases between. CDR3 in amino acids: CATSRDHPGYGYTF. The CDR3 nucleotides are TGTGCCACCAGCAGAGACCACCCAGGTTATGGCTACACCTTC.

V and J are TRBV15 and TRBJ2-7, with D unclear. The germline V gene encodes CDR1 LNHNV and CDR2 YYDKDF (reference sequence). This CDR3 is built from 14 residues. Trimming took 0 bases from V and 0 from J, leaving 6 bases between them. CDR3 protein: CATSRDPSSYEQYF. DNA of the CDR3: TGTGCCACCAGCAGAGATCCGAGCTCCTACGAGCAGTACTTC.

The genes are TRBV27 and TRBJ1-1, with 10 bases that match TRBD1. The germline V gene has CDR1 MNHEY and CDR2 SMNVEV (reference sequence). This CDR3 is built from 15 residues. The V and J ends lost 5 bases and 3 bases, in that order; junction bases with no gene match: 6. The CDR3 nucleotides are TGTGCCAGCAGTCCCCGGGACAGGGGATACACTGAAGCTTTCTTT. Translating gives CASSPRDRGYTEAFF.

The chain couples TRBV3-1 (or the pseudogene TRBV3-2) to TRBJ2-5; 7 nucleotides agree with TRBD1. Looked up from germline, CDR1 is LGHDT and CDR2 is YNNKEL (reference sequence). V was pared by 3 bases and J by 5 bases, with 9 bases of the junction left unmatched. This CDR3 comprises 15 residues. This CDR3 reads CASSHLRQGRETQYF. As DNA, the CDR3 is TGTGCCAGCAGCCATCTCCGACAGGGCCGGGAGACCCAGTACTTC.

This clone has just one count. This rearrangement joins TRBV5-1 to TRBJ1-2, with D maybe TRBD1 (6 bases). The CDR3 has 17 amino acids. Germline V gives CDR1 SGHRS, CDR2 YFSETQ. V dropped 0 bases and J dropped 3 bases, with 18 bases sitting between them. In nucleotides, the CDR3 is TGCGCCAGCAGCTTGGACCTACAGGGCTTGGGGGACTATGGCTACACCTTC. Translating it yields CASSLDLQGLGDYGYTF.